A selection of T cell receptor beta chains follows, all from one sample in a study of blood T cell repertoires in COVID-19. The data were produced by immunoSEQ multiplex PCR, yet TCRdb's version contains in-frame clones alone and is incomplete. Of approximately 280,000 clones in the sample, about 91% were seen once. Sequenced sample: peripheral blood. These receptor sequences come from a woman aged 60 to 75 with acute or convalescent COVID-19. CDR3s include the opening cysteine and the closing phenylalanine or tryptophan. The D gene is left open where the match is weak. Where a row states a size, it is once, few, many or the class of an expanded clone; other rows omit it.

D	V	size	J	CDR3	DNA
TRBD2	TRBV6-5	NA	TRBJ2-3	CASSYTAGGADTQYF	TGTGCCAGCAGTTATACAGCGGGGGGCGCAGATACGCAGTATTTT
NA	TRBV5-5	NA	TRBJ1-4	CASSLVLTVNEKLFF	TGTGCCAGCAGCTTGGTGTTAACGGTTAATGAAAAACTGTTTTTT
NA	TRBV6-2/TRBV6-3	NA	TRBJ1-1	CASSYSLVNGAEAFF	TGTGCCAGCAGTTATTCTCTAGTTAACGGCGCTGAAGCTTTCTTT
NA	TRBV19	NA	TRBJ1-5	CASTWGVSNQPQHF	TGTGCCAGTACGTGGGGGGTTAGCAATCAGCCCCAGCATTTT
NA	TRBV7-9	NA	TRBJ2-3	CASSVTDTQYF	TGTGCCTCCTCAGTTACAGATACGCAGTATTTT
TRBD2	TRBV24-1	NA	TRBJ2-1	CATSEPGTSGSGEQFF	TGTGCCACCAGTGAGCCCGGGACTAGCGGGAGTGGAGAGCAGTTCTTC
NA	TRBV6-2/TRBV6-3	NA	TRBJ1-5	CASSHGQPGNQPQHF	TGTGCCAGCAGTCACGGACAGCCCGGCAATCAGCCCCAGCATTTT
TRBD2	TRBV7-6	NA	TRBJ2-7	CASSATLAGGPSSYEQYF	TGTGCCAGCAGCGCGACTTTAGCGGGAGGCCCGAGCTCCTACGAGCAGTACTTC
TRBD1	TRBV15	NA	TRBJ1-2	CATSRDRENGYTF	TGTGCCACCAGCAGGGACAGGGAGAATGGCTACACCTTC
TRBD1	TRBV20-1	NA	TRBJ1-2	CSANDRGSGGYTF	TGCAGTGCTAATGACAGGGGCTCGGGTGGCTACACCTTC
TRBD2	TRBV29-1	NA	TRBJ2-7	CSVAGLAGGPYDEQYF	TGCAGCGTTGCCGGTCTAGCGGGAGGGCCGTACGACGAGCAGTACTTC
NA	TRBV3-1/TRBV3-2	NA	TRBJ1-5	CASSQAGSVQPQHF	TGTGCCAGCAGCCAAGCGGGGTCGGTCCAGCCCCAGCATTTT
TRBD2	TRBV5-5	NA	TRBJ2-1	CASSLTSGYNEQFF	TGTGCCAGCAGCTTGACTAGCGGGTACAATGAGCAGTTCTTC
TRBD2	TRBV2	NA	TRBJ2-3	CGSGRGDTDTQYF	TGTGGTTCGGGGCGGGGGGACACAGATACGCAGTATTTT
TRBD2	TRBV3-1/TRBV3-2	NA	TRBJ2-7	CASSHGLADLIPYEQYF	TGTGCCAGCAGCCACGGACTAGCGGATTTGATTCCCTACGAGCAGTACTTC
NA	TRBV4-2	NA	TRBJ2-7	CASSQDPVSYEQYF	TGTGCCAGCAGCCAAGATCCAGTAAGTTACGAGCAGTACTTC
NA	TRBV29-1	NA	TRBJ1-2	CSVERFGTGRRGYTF	TGCAGCGTTGAACGTTTCGGTACAGGGAGACGTGGCTACACCTTC
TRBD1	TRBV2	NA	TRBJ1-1	CASSEGHRGVGEEAFF	TGTGCCAGCAGTGAAGGACACAGGGGCGTGGGGGAAGAAGCTTTCTTT
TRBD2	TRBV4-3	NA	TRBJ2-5	CASSQDRLAGRETQYF	TGCGCCAGCAGCCAAGATCGCCTAGCGGGAAGAGAGACCCAGTACTTC
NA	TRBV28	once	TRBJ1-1	CASSFPRVFAEAFF	TGTGCCAGCAGTTTCCCACGGGTTTTCGCTGAAGCTTTCTTT
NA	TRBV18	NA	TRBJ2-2	CASSREGGTGELFF	TGTGCCAGCTCACGTGAGGGAGGCACCGGGGAGCTGTTTTTT
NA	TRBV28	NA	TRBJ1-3	CASSLYRDGGNTIYF	TGTGCCAGCAGTTTATACCGGGATGGTGGAAACACCATATATTTT
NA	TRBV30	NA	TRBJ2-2	CAWSAGTGELFF	TGTGCCTGGAGTGCAGGGACCGGGGAGCTGTTTTTT
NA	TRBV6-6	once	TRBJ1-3	CASSYFAGDRGNTIYF	TGTGCCAGCAGTTACTTCGCAGGGGATCGTGGAAACACCATATATTTT
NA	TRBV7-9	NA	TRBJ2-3	CASSRRGTDTQYF	TGTGCCAGCAGTCGTCGAGGCACAGATACGCAGTATTTT
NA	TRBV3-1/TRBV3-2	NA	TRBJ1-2	CASSPAAGGYTF	TGTGCCAGCAGCCCCGCGGCGGGTGGCTACACCTTC
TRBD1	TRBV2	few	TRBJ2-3	CASSGDRGTDTQYF	TGTGCCAGCAGTGGGGACAGGGGGACAGATACGCAGTATTTT
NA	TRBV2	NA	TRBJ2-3	CASRGRLAVSTDTQYF	TGTGCCAGCAGGGGTCGGCTAGCAGTTAGCACAGATACGCAGTATTTT
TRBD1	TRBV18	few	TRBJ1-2	CASSQRDRSFSGYTF	TGTGCCAGCTCACAACGGGACAGGTCGTTCTCTGGCTACACCTTC
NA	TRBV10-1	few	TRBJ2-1	CATPRGSSYNEQFF	TGCGCCACCCCCCGGGGTAGCTCCTACAATGAGCAGTTCTTC
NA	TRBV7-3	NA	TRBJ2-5	CASSQMMAGPETQYF	TGTGCCAGCAGTCAAATGATGGCGGGGCCGGAGACCCAGTACTTC
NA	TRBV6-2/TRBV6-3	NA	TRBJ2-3	CASSYSKLRDTQYF	TGTGCCAGCAGTTACTCGAAACTTCGGGATACGCAGTATTTT
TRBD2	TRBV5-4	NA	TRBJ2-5	CASSLDEGGRETQYF	TGTGCCAGCAGCCTGGACGAGGGCGGGAGAGAGACCCAGTACTTC
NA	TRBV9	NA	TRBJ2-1	CASSGSGYNEQFF	TGTGCCAGCAGCGGTTCCGGTTACAATGAGCAGTTCTTC
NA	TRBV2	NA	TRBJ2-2	CASSQGPGELFF	TGTGCCAGCAGCCAGGGGCCCGGGGAGCTGTTTTTT
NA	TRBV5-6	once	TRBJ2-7	CASSSRFSSYEQYF	TGTGCCAGCAGCTCTAGGTTTAGCTCCTACGAGCAGTACTTC
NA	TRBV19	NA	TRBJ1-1	CASTALGGRALNTEAFF	TGTGCCAGTACCGCTCTGGGGGGTCGAGCCCTTAACACTGAAGCTTTCTTT
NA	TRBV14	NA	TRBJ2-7	CASSQTWYEQYF	TGTGCCAGCAGCCAAACTTGGTACGAGCAGTACTTC
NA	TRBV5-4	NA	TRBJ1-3	CASSGGLQGSGNTIYF	TGTGCCAGCAGCGGGGGACTCCAGGGTTCTGGAAACACCATATATTTT
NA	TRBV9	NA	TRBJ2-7	CASSSPALAYEQYF	TGTGCCAGCAGCTCCCCAGCCCTAGCCTACGAGCAGTACTTC
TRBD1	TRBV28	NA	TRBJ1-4	CASRTPGQQEKLFF	TGTGCCAGCAGGACCCCGGGACAGCAGGAAAAACTGTTTTTT
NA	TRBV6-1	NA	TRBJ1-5	CASSDGGANQPQHF	TGTGCCAGCAGTGATGGGGGGGCAAATCAGCCCCAGCATTTT
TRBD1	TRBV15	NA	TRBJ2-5	CATSRERNRGQETQYF	TGTGCCACCAGCAGAGAGCGTAACAGGGGGCAAGAGACCCAGTACTTC
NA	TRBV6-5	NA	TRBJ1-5	CASSYSQGGQPQHF	TGTGCCAGCAGTTACTCCCAGGGAGGTCAGCCCCAGCATTTT
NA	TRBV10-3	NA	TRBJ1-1	CAISQTDKGNTEAFF	TGTGCCATCAGTCAGACAGACAAAGGGAACACTGAAGCTTTCTTT
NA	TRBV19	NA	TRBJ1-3	CASSTPGGLSGNTIYF	TGTGCCAGTAGCACTCCTGGGGGACTCTCTGGAAACACCATATATTTT
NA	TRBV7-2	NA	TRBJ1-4	CASSLGRGGEKLFF	TGTGCCAGCAGCTTAGGCAGGGGTGGTGAAAAACTGTTTTTT
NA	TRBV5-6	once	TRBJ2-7	CASSLGQEQYF	TGTGCCAGCAGCTTGGGACAGGAGCAGTACTTC
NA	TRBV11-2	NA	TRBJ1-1	CASSLFSKGGYTEAFF	TGTGCCAGCAGCTTATTTTCCAAGGGAGGGTACACTGAAGCTTTCTTT
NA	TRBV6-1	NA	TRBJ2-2	CASSETGFLAGELFF	TGTGCCAGCAGTGAAACAGGGTTTTTGGCCGGGGAGCTGTTTTTT